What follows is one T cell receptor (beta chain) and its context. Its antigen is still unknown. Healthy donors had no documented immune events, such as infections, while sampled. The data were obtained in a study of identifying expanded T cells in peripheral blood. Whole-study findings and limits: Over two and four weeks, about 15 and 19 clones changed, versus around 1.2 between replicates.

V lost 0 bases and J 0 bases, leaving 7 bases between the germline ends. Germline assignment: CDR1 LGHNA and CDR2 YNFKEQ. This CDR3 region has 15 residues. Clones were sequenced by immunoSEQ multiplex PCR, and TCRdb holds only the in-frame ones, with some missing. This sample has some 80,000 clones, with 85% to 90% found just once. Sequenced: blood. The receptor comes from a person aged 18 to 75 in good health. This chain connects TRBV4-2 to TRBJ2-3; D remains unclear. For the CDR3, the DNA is TGTGCCAGCAGCCAAGAGAAGAGAAGCACAGATACGCAGTATTTT. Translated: CASSQEKRSTDTQYF.